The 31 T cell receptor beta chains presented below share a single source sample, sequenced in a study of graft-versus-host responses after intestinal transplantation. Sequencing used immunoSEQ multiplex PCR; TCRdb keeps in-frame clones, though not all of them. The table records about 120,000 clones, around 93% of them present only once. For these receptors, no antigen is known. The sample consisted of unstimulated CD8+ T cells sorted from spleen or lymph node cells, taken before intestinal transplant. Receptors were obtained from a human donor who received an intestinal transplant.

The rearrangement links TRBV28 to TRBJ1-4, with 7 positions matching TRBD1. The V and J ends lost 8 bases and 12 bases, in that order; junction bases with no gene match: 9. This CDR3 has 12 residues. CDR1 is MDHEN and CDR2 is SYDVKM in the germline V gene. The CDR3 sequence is CASGQTGLELFF. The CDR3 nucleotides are TGTGCCAGCGGTCAGACAGGGTTGGAACTGTTTTTT.

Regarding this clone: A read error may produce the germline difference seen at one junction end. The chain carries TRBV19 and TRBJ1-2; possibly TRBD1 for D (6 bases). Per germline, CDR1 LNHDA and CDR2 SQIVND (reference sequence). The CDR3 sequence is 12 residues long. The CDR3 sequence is CASSIGQNGYAF. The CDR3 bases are TGTGCCAGTAGTATCGGACAGAATGGCTACGCCTTC.

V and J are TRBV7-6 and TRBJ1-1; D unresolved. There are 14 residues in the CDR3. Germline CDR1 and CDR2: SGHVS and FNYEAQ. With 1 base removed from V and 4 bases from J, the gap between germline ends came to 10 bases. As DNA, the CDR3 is TGTGCCAGCAGCTTAGGCTTCTCGGGCACTGAAGCTTTCTTT. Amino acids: CASSLGFSGTEAFF.

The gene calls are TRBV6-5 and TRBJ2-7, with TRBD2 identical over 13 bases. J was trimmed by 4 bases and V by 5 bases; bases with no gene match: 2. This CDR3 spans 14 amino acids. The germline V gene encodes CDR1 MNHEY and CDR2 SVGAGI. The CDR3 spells CASSGTSGTYEQYF. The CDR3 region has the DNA TGTGCCAGCAGTGGGACTAGCGGGACGTACGAGCAGTACTTC.

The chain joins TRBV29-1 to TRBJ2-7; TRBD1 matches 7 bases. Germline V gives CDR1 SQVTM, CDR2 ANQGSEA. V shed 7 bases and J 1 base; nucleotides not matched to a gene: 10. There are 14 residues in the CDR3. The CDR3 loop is CSALRTGKSYEQYF. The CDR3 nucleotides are TGCAGCGCCTTACGGACAGGCAAGTCCTACGAGCAGTACTTC.

The chain's CDR3 is CASSQLAGVRIYEQYF. The CDR3 DNA sequence: TGCGCCAGCAGCCAACTAGCGGGGGTGAGGATATACGAGCAGTACTTC. The chain employs TRBV4-1 and TRBJ2-7; 10 nucleotides line up with TRBD2. The CDR3 has 16 residues. Looked up from germline, CDR1 is MGHRA and CDR2 is YSYEKL. V dropped 2 bases and J dropped 4; count of bases not matched to a gene: 8.

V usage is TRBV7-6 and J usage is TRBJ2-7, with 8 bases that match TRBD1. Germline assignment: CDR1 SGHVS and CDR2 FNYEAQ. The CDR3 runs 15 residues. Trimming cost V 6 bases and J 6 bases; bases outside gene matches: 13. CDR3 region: CASSTGQGRLSEQYF. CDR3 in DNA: TGTGCCAGCAGTACTGGACAGGGCAGACTCTCCGAGCAGTACTTC.

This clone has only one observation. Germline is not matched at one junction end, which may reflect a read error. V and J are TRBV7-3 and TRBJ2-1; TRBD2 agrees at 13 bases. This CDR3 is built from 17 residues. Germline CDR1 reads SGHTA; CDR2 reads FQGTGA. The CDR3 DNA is TGTGCCAGCAGCGCCGAACTAGCGGGAGGGCCTATTCCTGAGCAGCTCTTC. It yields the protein CASSAELAGGPIPEQLF.

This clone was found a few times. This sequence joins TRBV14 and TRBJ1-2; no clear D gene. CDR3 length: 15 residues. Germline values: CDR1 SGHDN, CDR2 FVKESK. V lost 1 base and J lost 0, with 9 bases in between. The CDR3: CASSQAGPANYGYTF. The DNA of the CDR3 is TGTGCCAGCAGCCAAGCAGGACCAGCTAACTATGGCTACACCTTC.

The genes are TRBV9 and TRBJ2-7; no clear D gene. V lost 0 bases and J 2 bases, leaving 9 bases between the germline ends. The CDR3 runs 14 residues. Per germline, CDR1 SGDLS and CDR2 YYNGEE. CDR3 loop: CASSVGGTPYEQYF. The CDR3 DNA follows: TGTGCCAGCAGCGTAGGGGGTACCCCCTACGAGCAGTACTTC.

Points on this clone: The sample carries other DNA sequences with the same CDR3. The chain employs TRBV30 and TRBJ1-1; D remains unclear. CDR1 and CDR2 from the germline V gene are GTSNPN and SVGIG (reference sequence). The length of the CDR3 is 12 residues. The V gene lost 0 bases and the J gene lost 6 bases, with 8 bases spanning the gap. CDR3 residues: CAWSVTGAEAFF. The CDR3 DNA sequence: TGTGCCTGGAGTGTTACCGGGGCTGAAGCTTTCTTT.

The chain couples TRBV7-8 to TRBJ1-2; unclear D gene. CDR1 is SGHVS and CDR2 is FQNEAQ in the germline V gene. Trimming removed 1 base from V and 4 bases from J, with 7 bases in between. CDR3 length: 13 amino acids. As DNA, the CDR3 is TGTGCCAGCAGCTTAGTCGAGGCCTATGGCTACACCTTC. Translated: CASSLVEAYGYTF.

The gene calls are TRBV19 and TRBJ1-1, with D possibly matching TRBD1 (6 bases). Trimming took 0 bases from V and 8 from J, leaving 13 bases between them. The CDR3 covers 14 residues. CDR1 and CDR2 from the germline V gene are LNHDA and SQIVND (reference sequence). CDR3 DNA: TGTGCCAGTAGTATAGACGGGACAAACAGGGAAGCTTTCTTT. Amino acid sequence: CASSIDGTNREAFF.

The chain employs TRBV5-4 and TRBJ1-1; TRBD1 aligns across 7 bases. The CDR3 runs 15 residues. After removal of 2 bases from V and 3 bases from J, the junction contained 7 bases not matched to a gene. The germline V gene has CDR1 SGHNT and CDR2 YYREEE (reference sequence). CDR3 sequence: CASSFVGGADTEAFF. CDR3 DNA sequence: TGTGCCAGCAGCTTCGTAGGGGGCGCGGACACTGAAGCTTTCTTT.

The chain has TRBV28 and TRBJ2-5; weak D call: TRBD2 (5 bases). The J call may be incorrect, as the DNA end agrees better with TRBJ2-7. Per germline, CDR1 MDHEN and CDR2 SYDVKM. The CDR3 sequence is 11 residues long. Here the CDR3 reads CASSYGNEQYF. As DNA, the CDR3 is TGTGCCAGCAGTTACGGGAACGAGCAGTACTTC.

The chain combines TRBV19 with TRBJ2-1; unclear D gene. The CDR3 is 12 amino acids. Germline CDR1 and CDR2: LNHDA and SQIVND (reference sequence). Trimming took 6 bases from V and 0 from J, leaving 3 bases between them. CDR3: CASRGSYNEQFF. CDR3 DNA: TGTGCCAGTAGAGGCTCCTACAATGAGCAGTTCTTC.

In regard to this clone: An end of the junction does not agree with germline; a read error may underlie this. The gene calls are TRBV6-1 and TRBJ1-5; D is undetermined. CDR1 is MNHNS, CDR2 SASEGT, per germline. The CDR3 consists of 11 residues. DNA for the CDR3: TGTGCCAGCAGTGCCGGAGGGCGGGTGTGTTTT. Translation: CASSAGGRVCF.

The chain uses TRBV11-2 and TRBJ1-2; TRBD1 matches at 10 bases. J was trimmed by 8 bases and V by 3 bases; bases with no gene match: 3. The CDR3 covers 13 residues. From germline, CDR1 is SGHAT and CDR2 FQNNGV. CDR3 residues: CASSLTGGEGYTF. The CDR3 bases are TGTGCCAGCAGCTTGACAGGGGGCGAGGGCTACACCTTC.

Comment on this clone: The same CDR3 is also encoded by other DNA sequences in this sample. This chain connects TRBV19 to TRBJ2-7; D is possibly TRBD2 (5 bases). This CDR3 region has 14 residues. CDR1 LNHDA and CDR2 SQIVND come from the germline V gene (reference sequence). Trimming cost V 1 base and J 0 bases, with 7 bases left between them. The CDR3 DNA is TGTGCCAGTAGTATAGGTGGGAGCTCCTACGAGCAGTACTTC. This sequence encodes CASSIGGSSYEQYF.

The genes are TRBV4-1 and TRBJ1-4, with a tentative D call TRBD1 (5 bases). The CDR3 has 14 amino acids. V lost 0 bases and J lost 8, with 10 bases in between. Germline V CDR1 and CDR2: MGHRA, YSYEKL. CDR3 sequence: CASSQEQDREKLFF. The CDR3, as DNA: TGCGCCAGCAGCCAAGAACAGGATCGGGAAAAACTGTTTTTT.

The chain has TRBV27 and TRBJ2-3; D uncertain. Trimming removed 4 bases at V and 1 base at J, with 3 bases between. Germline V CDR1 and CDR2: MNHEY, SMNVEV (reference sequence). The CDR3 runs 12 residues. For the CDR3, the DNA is TGTGCCAGCAGTTATGGCACAGATACGCAGTATTTT. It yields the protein CASSYGTDTQYF.

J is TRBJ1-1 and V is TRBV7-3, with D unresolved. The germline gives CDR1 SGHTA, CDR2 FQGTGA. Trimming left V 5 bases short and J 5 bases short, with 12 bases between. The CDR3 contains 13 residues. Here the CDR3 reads CASSLRSGTEAFF. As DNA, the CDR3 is TGTGCCAGCAGCCTCCGAAGTGGAACTGAAGCTTTCTTT.

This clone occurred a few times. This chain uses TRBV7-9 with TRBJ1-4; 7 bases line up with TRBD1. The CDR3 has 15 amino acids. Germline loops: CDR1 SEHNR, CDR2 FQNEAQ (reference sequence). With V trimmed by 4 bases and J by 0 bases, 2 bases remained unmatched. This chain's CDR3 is CASSSGQATNEKLFF. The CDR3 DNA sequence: TGTGCCAGCAGCTCCGGACAGGCAACTAATGAAAAACTGTTTTTT.

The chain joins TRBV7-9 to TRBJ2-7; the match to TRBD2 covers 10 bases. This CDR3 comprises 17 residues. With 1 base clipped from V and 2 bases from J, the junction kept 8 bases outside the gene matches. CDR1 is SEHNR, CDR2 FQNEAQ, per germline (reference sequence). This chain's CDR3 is CASSLVRPSGRTYEQYF. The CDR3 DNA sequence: TGTGCCAGCAGCTTAGTAAGGCCTAGCGGGAGAACCTACGAGCAGTACTTC.

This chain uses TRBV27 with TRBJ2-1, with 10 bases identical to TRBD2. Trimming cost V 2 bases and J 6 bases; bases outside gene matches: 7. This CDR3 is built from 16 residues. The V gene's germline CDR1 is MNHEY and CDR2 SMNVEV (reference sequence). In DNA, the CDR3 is TGTGCCAGCAGTTTAATAACCGGGACTAGCGCCAATGAGCAGTTCTTC. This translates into CASSLITGTSANEQFF.

CDR3 nucleotide sequence: TGTGCCAGTACCTCCATCCGCGAGGAGGGGGCCCCTGAAGCTTTCTTT. As protein: CASTSIREEGAPEAFF. The chain couples TRBV19 to TRBJ1-1, with 7 bases lining up with TRBD1. This CDR3 comprises 16 residues. V was clipped by 7 bases and J by 6 bases; unmatched bases: 17. CDR1 LNHDA and CDR2 SQIVND come from the germline V gene (reference sequence).

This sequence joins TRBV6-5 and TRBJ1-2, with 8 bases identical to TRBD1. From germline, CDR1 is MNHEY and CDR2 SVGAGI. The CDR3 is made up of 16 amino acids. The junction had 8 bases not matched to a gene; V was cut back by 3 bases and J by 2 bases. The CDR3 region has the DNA TGTGCCAGCAGTTATTCCAGGGGGCAGTTCAACTATGGCTACACCTTC. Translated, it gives CASSYSRGQFNYGYTF.

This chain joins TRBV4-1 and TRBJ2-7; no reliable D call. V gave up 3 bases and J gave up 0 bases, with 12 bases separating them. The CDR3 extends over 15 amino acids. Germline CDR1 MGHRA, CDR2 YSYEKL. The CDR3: CASSHTADSSYEQYF. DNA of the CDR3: TGCGCCAGCAGCCACACAGCAGATAGCTCCTACGAGCAGTACTTC.

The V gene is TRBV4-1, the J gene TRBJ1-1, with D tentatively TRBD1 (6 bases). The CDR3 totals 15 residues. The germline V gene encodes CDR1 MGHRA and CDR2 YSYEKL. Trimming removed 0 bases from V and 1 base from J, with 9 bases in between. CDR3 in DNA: TGCGCCAGCAGCCAAGAATTACAGGGGAACACTGAAGCTTTCTTT. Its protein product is CASSQELQGNTEAFF.

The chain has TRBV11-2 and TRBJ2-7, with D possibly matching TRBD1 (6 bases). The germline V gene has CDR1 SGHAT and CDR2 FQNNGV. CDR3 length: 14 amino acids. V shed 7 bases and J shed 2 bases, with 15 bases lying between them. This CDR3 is CASKGVRVPYEQYF. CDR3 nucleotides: TGTGCCAGCAAGGGGGTCAGGGTTCCCTACGAGCAGTACTTC.

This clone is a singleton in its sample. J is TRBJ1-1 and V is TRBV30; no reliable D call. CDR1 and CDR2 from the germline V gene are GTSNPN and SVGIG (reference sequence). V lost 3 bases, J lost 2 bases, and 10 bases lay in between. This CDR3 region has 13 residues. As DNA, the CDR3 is TGTGCCTGGAGGGCCATCCTTAACACTGAAGCTTTCTTT. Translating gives CAWRAILNTEAFF.